This TCR beta chain was recovered during a study of Ad26.COV2.S vaccination and SARS-CoV-2 variants. Study findings and constraints: Reported post-vaccination CD8+ and CD4+ T cell responses to spike showed substantial breadth.

Comment on this clone: The antigen is not known.

The treatment denotes: some 20 received Ad26.COV2.S at low or high dose, single or two shots; roughly five received placebo; per-sample allocation not given. Day 63 after the first injection of vaccine or placebo was the sampling time. Assay used: immunoSEQ multiplex PCR; TCRdb lists only in-frame clones, some missing. The table lists fewer than 600,000 clones, 80% to 90% of them singletons, with roughly 1.7% in the top ten. V trimming: 0 bases; J trimming: 5 bases; junction bases outside the gene matches: 1. Germline V gene lookup returns CDR1 SGHTS and CDR2 YDEGEE. The CDR3 spans 14 residues. This specimen was peripheral blood, taken in a trial of Ad26.COV2.S vaccine versus placebo. This chain joins TRBV5-8 and TRBJ2-2, with 7 bases aligning to TRBD1. The clonotype was recovered from a person aged 18-65 years who received the Ad26.COV2.S COVID-19 vaccine or a placebo. CDR3 protein: CASSLGRGTGELFF. CDR3 sequence (DNA): TGTGCCAGCAGCTTGGGCAGGGGGACCGGGGAGCTGTTTTTT.